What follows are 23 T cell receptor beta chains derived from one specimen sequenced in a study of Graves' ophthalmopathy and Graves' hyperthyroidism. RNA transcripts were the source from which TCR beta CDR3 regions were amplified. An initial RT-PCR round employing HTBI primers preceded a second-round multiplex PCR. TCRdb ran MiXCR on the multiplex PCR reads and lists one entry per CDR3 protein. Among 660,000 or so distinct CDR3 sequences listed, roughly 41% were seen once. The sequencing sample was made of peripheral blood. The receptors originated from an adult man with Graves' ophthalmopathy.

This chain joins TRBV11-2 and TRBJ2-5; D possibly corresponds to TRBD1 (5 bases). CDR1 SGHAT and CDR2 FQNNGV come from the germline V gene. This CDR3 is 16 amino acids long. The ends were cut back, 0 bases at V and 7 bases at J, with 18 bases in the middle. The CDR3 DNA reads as TGTGCCAGCAGCTTAGATCAGGGTCGGGCAGGAAGGACCCAGTACTTC. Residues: CASSLDQGRAGRTQYF.

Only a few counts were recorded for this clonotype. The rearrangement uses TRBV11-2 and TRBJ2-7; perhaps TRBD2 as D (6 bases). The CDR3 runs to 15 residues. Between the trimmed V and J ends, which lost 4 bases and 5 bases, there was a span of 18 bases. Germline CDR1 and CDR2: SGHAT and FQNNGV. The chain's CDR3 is CASSSLTSRRHEQYF. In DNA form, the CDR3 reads TGTGCCAGCAGCTCCCTGACTAGTCGAAGGCACGAGCAGTACTTC.

The CDR3 DNA reads as TGTGCCATCAGTGAGGGGGACACCATATATTTT. It specifies CAISEGDTIYF. This sequence joins TRBV10-3 and TRBJ1-3; D not certain. This CDR3 is 11 amino acids long. V was shortened by 2 bases and J by 8 bases, with 4 bases between the two germline ends. The germline gives CDR1 ENHRY, CDR2 SYGVKD.

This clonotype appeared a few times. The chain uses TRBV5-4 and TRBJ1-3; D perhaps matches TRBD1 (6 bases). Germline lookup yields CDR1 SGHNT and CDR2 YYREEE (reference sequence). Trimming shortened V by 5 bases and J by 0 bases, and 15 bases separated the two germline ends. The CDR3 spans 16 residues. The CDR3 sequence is CASRADSRVSGNTIYF. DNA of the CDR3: TGTGCCAGCAGGGCGGACAGTCGGGTCTCTGGAAACACCATATATTTT. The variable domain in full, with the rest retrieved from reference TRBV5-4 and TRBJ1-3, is ETGVTQSPTHLIKTRGQQVTLRCSSQSGHNTVSWYQQALGQGPQFIFQYYREEENGRGNFPPRFSGLQFPNYSSELNVNALELDDSALYLCASRADSRVSGNTIYFGEGSWLTVV.

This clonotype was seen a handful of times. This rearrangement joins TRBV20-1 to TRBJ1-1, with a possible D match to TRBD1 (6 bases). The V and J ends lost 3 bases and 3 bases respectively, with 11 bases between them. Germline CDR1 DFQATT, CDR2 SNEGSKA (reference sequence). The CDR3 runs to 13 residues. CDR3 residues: CSARVQGYTEAFF. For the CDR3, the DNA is TGCAGTGCTAGGGTTCAGGGGTACACTGAAGCTTTCTTT.

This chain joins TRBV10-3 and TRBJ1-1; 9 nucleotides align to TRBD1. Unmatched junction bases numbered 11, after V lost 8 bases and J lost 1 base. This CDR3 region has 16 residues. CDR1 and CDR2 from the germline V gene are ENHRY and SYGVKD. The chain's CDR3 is CAIGQGSVRRNTEAFF. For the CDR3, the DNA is TGTGCCATCGGACAGGGGTCCGTAAGACGGAACACTGAAGCTTTCTTT.

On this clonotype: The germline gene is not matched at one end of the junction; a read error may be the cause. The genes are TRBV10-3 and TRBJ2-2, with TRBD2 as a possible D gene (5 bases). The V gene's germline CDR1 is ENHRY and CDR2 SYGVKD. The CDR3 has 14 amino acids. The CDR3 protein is CASSGQANTGEPFF. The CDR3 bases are TGTGCCAGCAGTGGGCAGGCAAACACCGGGGAGCCGTTTTTT.

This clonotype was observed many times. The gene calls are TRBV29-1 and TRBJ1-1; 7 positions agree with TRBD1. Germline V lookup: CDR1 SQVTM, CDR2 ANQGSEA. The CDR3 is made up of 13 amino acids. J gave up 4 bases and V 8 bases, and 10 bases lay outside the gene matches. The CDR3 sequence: CSSAGRGRTEAFF. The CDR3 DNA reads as TGCAGCTCCGCGGGGAGGGGGCGCACTGAAGCTTTCTTT.

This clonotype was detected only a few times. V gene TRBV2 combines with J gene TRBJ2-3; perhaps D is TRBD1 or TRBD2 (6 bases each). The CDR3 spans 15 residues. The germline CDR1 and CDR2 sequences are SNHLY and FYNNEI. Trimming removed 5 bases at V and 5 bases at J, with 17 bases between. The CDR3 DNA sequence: TGTGCCAGCAGTCGTAGGGGGGACGAGGGAGATACGCAGTATTTT. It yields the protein CASSRRGDEGDTQYF.

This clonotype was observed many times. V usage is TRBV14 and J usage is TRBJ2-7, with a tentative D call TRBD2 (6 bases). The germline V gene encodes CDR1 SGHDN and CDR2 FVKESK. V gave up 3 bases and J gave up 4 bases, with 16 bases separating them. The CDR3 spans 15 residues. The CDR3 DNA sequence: TGTGCCAGCAGCCATGGTAGTAGCGGTTATTACGAGCAGTACTTC. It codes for CASSHGSSGYYEQYF. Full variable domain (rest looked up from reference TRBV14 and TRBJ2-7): EAGVTQFPSHSVIEKGQTVTLRCDPISGHDNLYWYRRVMGKEIKFLLHFVKESKQDESGMPNNRFLAERTGGTYSTLKVQPAELEDSGVYFCASSHGSSGYYEQYFGPGTRLTVT.

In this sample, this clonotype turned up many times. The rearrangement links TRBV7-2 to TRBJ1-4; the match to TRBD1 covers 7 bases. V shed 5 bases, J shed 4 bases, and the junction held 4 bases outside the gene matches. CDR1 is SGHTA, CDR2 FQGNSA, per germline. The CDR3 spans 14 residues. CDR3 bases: TGTGCCAGCAGCCTAGGGACAGTTAATGAAAAACTGTTTTTT. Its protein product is CASSLGTVNEKLFF.

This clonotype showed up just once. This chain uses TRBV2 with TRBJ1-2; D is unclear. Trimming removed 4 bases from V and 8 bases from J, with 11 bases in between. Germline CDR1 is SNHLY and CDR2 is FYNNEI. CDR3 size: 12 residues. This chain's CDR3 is CASSGLEGGYTF. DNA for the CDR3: TGTGCCAGCAGTGGCTTGGAGGGCGGCTACACCTTC.

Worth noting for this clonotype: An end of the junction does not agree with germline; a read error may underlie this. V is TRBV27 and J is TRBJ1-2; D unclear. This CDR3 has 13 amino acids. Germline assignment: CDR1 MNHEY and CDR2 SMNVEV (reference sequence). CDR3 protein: CASSLSVRYGCTF. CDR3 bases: TGTGCCAGCAGTTTATCCGTACGCTATGGCTGCACCTTC.

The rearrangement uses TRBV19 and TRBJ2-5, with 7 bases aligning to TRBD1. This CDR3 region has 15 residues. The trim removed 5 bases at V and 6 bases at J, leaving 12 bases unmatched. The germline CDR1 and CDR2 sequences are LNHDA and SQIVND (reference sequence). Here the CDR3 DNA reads TGTGCCAGTAGTCCCGGTGAACAGGGGCTGAAGACCCAGTACTTC. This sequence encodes CASSPGEQGLKTQYF. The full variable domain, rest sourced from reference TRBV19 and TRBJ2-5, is DGGITQSPKYLFRKEGQNVTLSCEQNLNHDAMYWYRQDPGQGLRLIYYSQIVNDFQKGDIAEGYSVSREKKESFPLTVTSAQKNPTAFYLCASSPGEQGLKTQYFGPGTRLLVL.

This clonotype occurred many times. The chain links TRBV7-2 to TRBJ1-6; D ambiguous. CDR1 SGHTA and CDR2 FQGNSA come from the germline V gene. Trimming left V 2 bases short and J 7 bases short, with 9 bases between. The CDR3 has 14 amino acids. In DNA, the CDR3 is TGTGCCAGCAGCTTACACCTGCCAAATTCACCCCTCCACTTT. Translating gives CASSLHLPNSPLHF.

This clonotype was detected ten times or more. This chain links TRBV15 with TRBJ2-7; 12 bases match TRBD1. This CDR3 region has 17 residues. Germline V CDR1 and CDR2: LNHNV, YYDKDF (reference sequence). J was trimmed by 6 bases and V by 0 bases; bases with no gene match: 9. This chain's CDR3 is CATSRDTGTGGGGEQYF. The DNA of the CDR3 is TGTGCCACCAGCAGAGATACAGGGACAGGGGGCGGAGGCGAGCAGTACTTC.

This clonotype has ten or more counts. CDR3 sequence (DNA): TGTGCCAGCAGTGGAACGAATTATAATGAAAAACTGTTTTTT. This sequence encodes CASSGTNYNEKLFF. This chain uses TRBV25-1 with TRBJ1-4; D gene ambiguous. Germline CDR1 reads MGHDK; CDR2 reads SYGVNS. The V and J ends lost 4 bases and 4 bases respectively, with 10 bases between them. The CDR3 contains 14 residues.

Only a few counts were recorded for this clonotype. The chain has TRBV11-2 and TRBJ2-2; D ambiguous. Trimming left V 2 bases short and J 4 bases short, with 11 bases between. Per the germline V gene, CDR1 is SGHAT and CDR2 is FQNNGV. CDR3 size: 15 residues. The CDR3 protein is CASSLYGSPTGELFF. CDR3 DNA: TGTGCCAGCAGCTTATATGGTTCCCCCACCGGGGAGCTGTTTTTT.

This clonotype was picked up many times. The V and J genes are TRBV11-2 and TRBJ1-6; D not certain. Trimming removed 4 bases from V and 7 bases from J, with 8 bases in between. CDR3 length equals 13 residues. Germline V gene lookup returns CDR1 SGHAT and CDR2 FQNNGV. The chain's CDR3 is CASSSARNSPLHF. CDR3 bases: TGTGCCAGCAGCTCCGCGCGGAATTCACCCCTCCACTTT.

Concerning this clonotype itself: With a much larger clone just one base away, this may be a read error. The CDR3 sequence is CASSLFLYGYTF. The CDR3 region has the DNA TGTGCCAGCAGCCTTTTCCTCTATGGCTACACCTTC. This chain uses TRBV7-2 with TRBJ1-2; D gene unclear. The V and J ends lost 5 bases and 4 bases respectively, with 8 bases between them. The CDR3 runs 12 residues. Germline loops: CDR1 SGHTA, CDR2 FQGNSA.

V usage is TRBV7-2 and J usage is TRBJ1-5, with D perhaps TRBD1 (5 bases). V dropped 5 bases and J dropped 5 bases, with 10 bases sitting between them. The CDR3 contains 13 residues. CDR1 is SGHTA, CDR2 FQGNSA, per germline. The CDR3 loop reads CASSLAGHQPQHF. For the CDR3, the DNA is TGTGCCAGCAGCCTGGCAGGGCATCAGCCCCAGCATTTT.

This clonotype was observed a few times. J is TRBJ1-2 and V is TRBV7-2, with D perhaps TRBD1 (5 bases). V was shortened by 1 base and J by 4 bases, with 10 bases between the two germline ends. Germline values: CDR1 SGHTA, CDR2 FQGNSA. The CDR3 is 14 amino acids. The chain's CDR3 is CASSLGRGTYGYTF. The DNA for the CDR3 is TGTGCCAGCAGCTTAGGACGGGGCACCTATGGCTACACCTTC.

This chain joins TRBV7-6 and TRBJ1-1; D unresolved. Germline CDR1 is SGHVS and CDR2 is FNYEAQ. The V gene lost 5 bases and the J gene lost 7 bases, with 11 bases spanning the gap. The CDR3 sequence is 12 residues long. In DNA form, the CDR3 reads TGTGCCAGCAGCGCCCTAAGTTTTGAAGCTTTCTTT. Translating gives CASSALSFEAFF.